A selection of T cell receptor beta chains follows, all from one sample in a study of T cell responses to AZD1222 COVID-19 vaccine. Repertoires were generated with immunoSEQ multiplex PCR, while TCRdb's copy carries only in-frame clones and drops some. This repertoire shows around 140,000 clones, about 92% found once; its top ten account for 7.5% to 9.5%. Sample: peripheral blood, taken on day 0 of AZD1222 vaccination. These TCRs come from an adult in good health. CDR3s include the opening cysteine and the closing phenylalanine or tryptophan. A D gene is named only where the DNA matches it firmly. Some rows mark clone size as missing; the rest say once, few, many or name a class of expanded clone.

j_call v_call clone_size d_call cdr3_nt cdr3_aa
TRBJ1-3 TRBV11-3 NA NA TGTGCCAGCAGCTTAGCAGCAGGGGCTGGAAACACCATATATTTT CASSLAAGAGNTIYF
TRBJ2-7 TRBV30 NA NA TGTGCCTGGACCCGGAAACAGGGGGGGTTGGAAGAGCAGTACTTC CAWTRKQGGLEEQYF
TRBJ1-5 TRBV12-3/TRBV12-4 NA NA TGTGCCAGCAGTTTCGGGGGAAATCAGCCCCAGCATTTT CASSFGGNQPQHF
TRBJ2-4 TRBV5-1 NA NA TGCGCCAGCAGCTTGGTAGCCGGGCTAGCCAAAAACATTCAGTACTTC CASSLVAGLAKNIQYF
TRBJ1-2 TRBV21-1 NA NA TGTGCCAGCAGCTCACAAGAGGGGACAGGGGTTTATGGCTACACCTTC CASSSQEGTGVYGYTF
TRBJ1-1 TRBV7-6 NA TRBD1 TGTGCCAGCAGCCGCCGTGGGGTTGAGACAGGGGTATCTGAAGCTTTCTTT CASSRRGVETGVSEAFF
TRBJ1-1 TRBV25-1 NA NA TGTGCCAGCAGTGAATGGCTACGAGGGGCTGGGGAAGCTTTCTTT CASSEWLRGAGEAFF
TRBJ1-1 TRBV9 NA NA TGTGCCAGCAGCGGAAAGGACGGTGAATTCATGAACACTGAAGCTTTCTTT CASSGKDGEFMNTEAFF
TRBJ2-5 TRBV2 once NA TGTGCCAGCAGGACTACGGAGACCCAGTACTTC CASRTTETQYF
TRBJ2-7 TRBV28 NA NA TGTGCCAGCAGCGGAGAGAACGGACTCCACCTTTTGCGGTACTTC CASSGENGLHLLRYF
TRBJ1-6 TRBV30 NA NA TGTGCCTGGAGTGTAACTGGGCAGGAGCCAAATTCACCCCTCCACTTT CAWSVTGQEPNSPLHF
TRBJ1-2 TRBV19 NA NA TGTGCCAGTACCCCGACAGAGGGGGGCTACACCTTC CASTPTEGGYTF
TRBJ1-2 TRBV11-2 NA NA TGTGCCAGCAGCTCACTGGACAGCCGAAAGTTTAACTATGGCTACACCTTC CASSSLDSRKFNYGYTF
TRBJ2-2 TRBV19 once NA TGTGCCAGTAGTATAGTGGGGGCTGGGGAGCTGTTTTTT CASSIVGAGELFF
TRBJ2-5 TRBV4-1 NA NA TGCGCCAGCAGCCAGCGGCCCTTGACGGGGGCCTCGGTCCAAGAGACCCAGTACTTC CASSQRPLTGASVQETQYF
TRBJ2-3 TRBV19 NA NA TGTGCCAGTAGTATAGGGGGGGCAGAAACAGATACGCAGTATTTT CASSIGGAETDTQYF
TRBJ2-1 TRBV18 NA TRBD1 TGTGCCAGCTCCCCCGCCGGGACAGACAATGAGCAGTTCTTC CASSPAGTDNEQFF
TRBJ1-4 TRBV4-1 NA NA TGCGCCAGCAGCCAAGATGGGAGGCTGTTTTTT CASSQDGRLFF
TRBJ1-2 TRBV4-1 NA TRBD1 TGCGCCAGCAGCCAAGAGGACAGGGCTAACTATGGCTACACCTTC CASSQEDRANYGYTF
TRBJ1-2 TRBV29-1 once NA TGCAGTATCGAGGCACTAGTGAACTATGGCTACACCTTC CSIEALVNYGYTF
TRBJ1-1 TRBV19 NA NA TGTGCCAGTAGTATAGGCAGGATATTACCGATGAACACTGAAGCTTTCTTT CASSIGRILPMNTEAFF
TRBJ1-2 TRBV13 NA TRBD1 TGTGCCAGCAGCTTAGTAAGGGGGCTTAGGTATGGCTACACCTTC CASSLVRGLRYGYTF
TRBJ2-1 TRBV19 NA NA TGTGCCAGTACCCCCCCCGGACAGAGCTACAATGAGCAGTTCTTC CASTPPGQSYNEQFF
TRBJ2-7 TRBV15 NA TRBD1 TGTGCCACCAGCAGATCGACAGGGTGGTACGAGCAGTACTTC CATSRSTGWYEQYF
TRBJ1-1 TRBV3-1/TRBV3-2 NA NA TGTGCCAGCAGCCAAGCAGGGGCATGGGTGAGGAACACTGAAGCTTTCTTT CASSQAGAWVRNTEAFF
TRBJ2-2 TRBV18 once NA TGTGCCAGCTCACTCCAAGATGGGGAGGCCGGGGAGCTGTTTTTT CASSLQDGEAGELFF
TRBJ2-5 TRBV19 NA NA TGTGCCAGCTCCAAGGGCCCCGGGGGTGGGGGTTCAGAGACCCAGTACTTC CASSKGPGGGGSETQYF
TRBJ2-1 TRBV14 NA TRBD2 TGTGCCAGCAGCCATTCGCTAGCGGCAAACGAGCAGTTCTTC CASSHSLAANEQFF
TRBJ2-1 TRBV4-3 NA NA TGCGCCAGCAGCCAGGAGGGCAATGAGCAGTTCTTC CASSQEGNEQFF
TRBJ2-3 TRBV10-3 NA NA TGTGCCATCAGCCGTGAGGGGGGAGCGTATACGCAGTATTTT CAISREGGAYTQYF
TRBJ1-1 TRBV7-9 NA TRBD1 TGTGCCAGCAGCCCCCAGGGGGCAGGGAACACTGAAGCTTTCTTT CASSPQGAGNTEAFF
TRBJ1-2 TRBV15 NA NA TGTGCCACCAGCAGCCTTGGGGAAGGCTACACCTTC CATSSLGEGYTF
TRBJ2-5 TRBV19 NA NA TGTGCCAGTAGTATTCTCGCGGGACAAGAGACCCAGTACTTC CASSILAGQETQYF
TRBJ1-1 TRBV6-5 NA NA TGTGCCAGCAGTTACTCTTACGGCCACTCAAACACTGAAGCTTTCTTT CASSYSYGHSNTEAFF
TRBJ1-6 TRBV3-1/TRBV3-2 NA TRBD1 TGTGCCAGCGGCATGTCGTACGGGACAGCCTATAATTCACCCCTCCACTTT CASGMSYGTAYNSPLHF
TRBJ1-4 TRBV3-1/TRBV3-2 NA NA TGTGCCAGCAGCCAAGTGGCGAGAAGCGGTGAAAAACTGTTTTTT CASSQVARSGEKLFF
TRBJ1-5 TRBV9 NA NA TGTGCCAGCAGCGTAGAACACTCGGGTCAGCCCCAGCATTTT CASSVEHSGQPQHF
TRBJ1-4 TRBV30 NA NA TGTGCCTGGGGGCTAGGGACCGCCTTAGGTGAAAAACTGTTTTTT CAWGLGTALGEKLFF
TRBJ1-1 TRBV10-3 NA NA TGTGCCATCAGAGGATTTTGGGCGAACACTGAAGCTTTCTTT CAIRGFWANTEAFF
TRBJ2-1 TRBV7-8 NA NA TGTGCCAGCAGCCGGATAGCGGACGAGCAGTTCTTC CASSRIADEQFF
TRBJ1-5 TRBV28 NA NA TGTGCCAGCAGTCCGGGGGCCCGCACGGTCTGGCCCCAGCATTTT CASSPGARTVWPQHF
TRBJ1-2 TRBV6-1 once TRBD1 TGTGCCAGCAGTGAAGCTGGGACAGGGGGCTATGGCTACACCTTC CASSEAGTGGYGYTF
TRBJ2-7 TRBV5-5 NA TRBD2 TGTGCCAGCAGCCCGGGACTAGCGGGGGGGACCGAGCAGTACTTC CASSPGLAGGTEQYF
TRBJ2-7 TRBV11-1 NA NA TGTGCCAGCAGCTTCGACGGGACCTACGAGCAGTACTTC CASSFDGTYEQYF
TRBJ1-2 TRBV19 NA NA TGTGCCAGTAGTGTCTACTATGGCTACACCTTC CASSVYYGYTF
TRBJ1-5 TRBV7-2 NA NA TGTGCCAGCAGCTTATATGAGGGGCAGCAGCCCCAGCATTTT CASSLYEGQQPQHF
TRBJ2-7 TRBV5-5 NA TRBD1 TGTGCCAGCAGCGAAGAAGGACAGGGGACCTACGAGCAGTACTTC CASSEEGQGTYEQYF
TRBJ1-2 TRBV19 few NA TGTGCCAGTAGTTACCCGTGGGGATACACCTTC CASSYPWGYTF
TRBJ2-7 TRBV29-1 NA TRBD1 TGCAGCGGAACCGGGACAGATAACTACGAGCAGTACTTC CSGTGTDNYEQYF
TRBJ1-5 TRBV7-2 NA TRBD1 TGTGCCAGCAGCTTACGAACAGGGGGCGCTGATAGCAATCAGCCCCAGCATTTT CASSLRTGGADSNQPQHF
TRBJ1-2 TRBV30 NA NA TGTGCCTGGACGGTCCCGGAGACGCCGAACTATGGCTACACCTTC CAWTVPETPNYGYTF
TRBJ2-1 TRBV6-5 NA TRBD2 TGTGCCAGCAGCCGAGGACTAGCGGGGTCCAATGAGCAGTTCTTC CASSRGLAGSNEQFF
TRBJ2-5 TRBV2 once TRBD2 TGTGCCAGCAGGACTAGCGGCCAAGAGACCCAGTACTTC CASRTSGQETQYF